This T cell receptor (beta chain) stems from a study of a mutant IDH1 vaccine in newly diagnosed glioma. Study background: Patients came in for eight vaccinations, in weeks 1, 3, 5, 7, 11, 15, 19 and 23. Patients were pretreated with radiotherapy, temozolomide, or both, mostly both.

About this clone: Its antigen remains unidentified.

Data came from immunoSEQ multiplex PCR; TCRdb stores just in-frame clones and leaves some out. This sample carries tens of thousands of clones, approximately 78% of them seen once, and the ten largest clones take 13%. Time point of the sample: week 23, last vaccination. Vaccination used 300 ug of mutant IDH1 20-mer peptide per dose, with topical imiquimod. This CDR3 has 15 residues. Losses at the gene ends were 8 bases for V and 0 bases for J; bases not matched to a gene: 0. The germline gives CDR1 SNHLY, CDR2 FYNNEI. The material was PBMCs, obtained from a glioma patient whose treatment included an IDH1 peptide vaccine. The gene calls are TRBV2 and TRBJ2-1; 14 bases match TRBD2. The receptor comes from a man younger than 40 with glioma. The CDR3 spells CASGTSGSSYNEQFF. The CDR3 DNA is TGTGCCAGCGGGACTAGCGGGAGCTCCTACAATGAGCAGTTCTTC.